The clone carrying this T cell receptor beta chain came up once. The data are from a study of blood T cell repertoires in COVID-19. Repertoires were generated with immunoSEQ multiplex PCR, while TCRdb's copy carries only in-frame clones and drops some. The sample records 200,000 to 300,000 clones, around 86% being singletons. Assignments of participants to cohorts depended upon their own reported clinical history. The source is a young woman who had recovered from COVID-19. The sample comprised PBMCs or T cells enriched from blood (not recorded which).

The chain's CDR3 is CASSALPAGGRADTQYF. The CDR3 bases are TGTGCCAGCAGCGCACTCCCTGCGGGGGGGCGGGCAGATACGCAGTATTTT. This chain connects TRBV2 to TRBJ2-3; 9 bases align to TRBD2. With V trimmed by 6 bases and J by 4 bases, 14 bases remained unmatched. CDR1 is SNHLY and CDR2 is FYNNEI in the germline V gene. The CDR3 spans 17 residues.